A selection of T cell receptor beta chains follows, all from one sample in a study of blood T cell repertoires in COVID-19. Measured with immunoSEQ multiplex PCR; TCRdb has only the in-frame clones, and not every one. Among under 150,000 clones, roughly four fifths were seen once, and the ten largest hold 9%. The material sequenced was peripheral blood. These receptors all stem from a woman aged 45-65 years with active or convalescent COVID-19. CDR3s include the opening cysteine and the closing phenylalanine or tryptophan. D genes are given only for firm matches. Size is stated for part of the rows, as once, few or many counts, or as a class when the clone is expanded.

>-|-|TRBJ1-1|TRBV7-2|13
TGTGCCAGCAGCTTAGATAGGGGCTCTAGAGCTTTCTTT
CASSLDRGSRAFF
>-|-|TRBJ1-1|TRBV6-2/TRBV6-3|14
TGTGCCAGCACCCCTATCGGGGTCGGCACTGAAGCTTTCTTT
CASTPIGVGTEAFF
>-|TRBD1|TRBJ2-7|TRBV25-1|14
TGTGCCAGCAGTGGTAACACAGGGGCCTACGAGCAGTACTTC
CASSGNTGAYEQYF
>-|-|TRBJ1-3|TRBV19|15
TGTGCCAGTAGTGACAGAGCCGACTCTGGAAACACCATATATTTT
CASSDRADSGNTIYF
>once|-|TRBJ1-3|TRBV28|16
TGTGCCAGCAGTTCACCGACAGGCCGCTCTGGAAACACCATATATTTT
CASSSPTGRSGNTIYF
>-|TRBD2|TRBJ2-1|TRBV19|14
TGTCTCCCAACACGGCGGGAGCTCTGCAATGAGCAGTTCTTC
CLPTRRELCNEQFF
>-|-|TRBJ2-3|TRBV6-6|15
TGTGCCAGCAGGGACAGTTACCTTAGCACAGATACGCAGTATTTT
CASRDSYLSTDTQYF
>-|-|TRBJ1-2|TRBV5-1|14
TGCGCCAGCAGTCGGTTAGGGGAGGGCTATGGCTACACCTTC
CASSRLGEGYGYTF
>-|-|TRBJ1-1|TRBV5-1|14
TGCGCCAGCAGCTTAGACACGGCGGGCACTGAAGCTTTCTTT
CASSLDTAGTEAFF
>few|TRBD1|TRBJ1-4|TRBV30|13
TGTGCCTGGAGGACAGGGTACGGGGAAAAACTGTTTTTT
CAWRTGYGEKLFF
>-|-|TRBJ1-4|TRBV3-1/TRBV3-2|14
TGTGCCAGCAGCACCCAGGGGTGGGATGAAAAACTGTTTTTT
CASSTQGWDEKLFF
>-|-|TRBJ1-6|TRBV30|13
TGTGCCTGGAGTCCCACAGACAATTCACCCCTCCACTTT
CAWSPTDNSPLHF
>once|-|TRBJ2-1|TRBV7-8|15
TGTGCCAGCAGCTTAGCGGGAGGCATTTTCGATGAGCAGTTCTTC
CASSLAGGIFDEQFF
>-|-|TRBJ1-1|TRBV30|15
TGTGCCTGGAGTGTGACGGCCACAGGGAACACTGAAGCTTTCTTT
CAWSVTATGNTEAFF
>-|TRBD2|TRBJ2-3|TRBV6-1|16
TGTGCCAGCAGTGAACCCGGGACTAGCGCCACAGATACGCAGTATTTT
CASSEPGTSATDTQYF
>once|-|TRBJ2-2|TRBV28|13
TGTGCCAGCAAGGGGGGGAGGTCCGGGGAGCTGTTTTTT
CASKGGRSGELFF
>-|-|TRBJ2-7|TRBV5-1|13
TGCGCCAGCAGCTTCGCAGGGGTCAACGAGCAGTACTTC
CASSFAGVNEQYF
>-|-|TRBJ1-6|TRBV2|13
TGTGCCAGCAGTGTTAGGAGTGATTCACCCCTCCACTTT
CASSVRSDSPLHF
>-|TRBD1|TRBJ2-2|TRBV12-5|14
TGTGCTAGTGGTTTACCCAGGGGGCACGGGGAGCTGTTTTTT
CASGLPRGHGELFF
>once|TRBD1|TRBJ1-2|TRBV7-9|16
TGTGCCAGCAGCTTAGGAGGGGGCTATACTAACTATGGCTACACCTTC
CASSLGGGYTNYGYTF
>-|-|TRBJ1-4|TRBV4-2|15
TGTGCCAGCAGCCAAGTGGGGCCAACTAATGAAAAACTGTTTTTT
CASSQVGPTNEKLFF
>-|-|TRBJ2-1|TRBV29-1|14
TGCAGCGTTGATGACACGAGCTCCTACAATGAGCAGTTCTTC
CSVDDTSSYNEQFF
>-|-|TRBJ1-1|TRBV7-2|14
TGTGCCAGCAGCTTTTCCCCAGGCAGGGCACAAGCTTTCTTT
CASSFSPGRAQAFF
>-|TRBD1|TRBJ1-1|TRBV7-2|15
TGTGCCAGCAGCTTAGGCCGAGGGGGCGCGGGTTCTGCTTTCTTT
CASSLGRGGAGSAFF
>-|TRBD2|TRBJ2-7|TRBV7-2|15
TGTGCCAGCAGTCAAAGCGGGAGGGACCCCTACGAGCAGTACTTC
CASSQSGRDPYEQYF
>many|TRBD2|TRBJ2-1|TRBV13|14
TGTGCCAGCAGCTCCCCCGGGGGGGGAAATGAGCAGTTCTTC
CASSSPGGGNEQFF
>-|TRBD2|TRBJ2-7|TRBV9|15
TGTGCCAGCAGCCCAGGGACTAGCGGGGGCTACGAGCAGTACTTC
CASSPGTSGGYEQYF
>once|-|TRBJ1-1|TRBV6-2/TRBV6-3|15
TGTGCCAGCAGTTACCACTCCCCAGGGAACACTGAAGCTTTCTTT
CASSYHSPGNTEAFF
>-|-|TRBJ1-2|TRBV2|15
TGTGCCAGCAGTGTCAGGGCCGACGGAGATTATGGCTACACCTTC
CASSVRADGDYGYTF
>-|TRBD1|TRBJ1-4|TRBV27|15
TGTGCCAGCAGTTGGACAGGGGGCGCTTTGGAAAAACTGTTTTTT
CASSWTGGALEKLFF
>-|TRBD1|TRBJ2-7|TRBV15|16
TGTGCCACCAGCAGAGCGGCCCACAGGGGGATGAACGAGCAGTACTTC
CATSRAAHRGMNEQYF
>-|TRBD2|TRBJ2-1|TRBV30|17
TGTGCCTGGAGCCTTACCCGGACTAGCGGGAGATACAATGAGCAGTTCTTC
CAWSLTRTSGRYNEQFF
>-|-|TRBJ1-5|TRBV30|13
TGTGCCTGGAGTGTACTTTCGGATCAGCCCCAGCATTTT
CAWSVLSDQPQHF
>-|TRBD2|TRBJ2-1|TRBV5-5|16
TGTGCCAGCACCGGCGCGGGGACTAGGACCTACAATGAGCAGTTCTTC
CASTGAGTRTYNEQFF
>-|TRBD1|TRBJ2-4|TRBV7-2|14
TGTGCCAGCAGCCTCGACAGGGCAAAAAACATTCAGTACTTC
CASSLDRAKNIQYF
>-|TRBD1|TRBJ1-1|TRBV7-7|13
TGTGCTAGCAGCCCAGGGACAGGGGGCAGAGCTTTCTTT
CASSPGTGGRAFF
>-|TRBD1|TRBJ1-4|TRBV5-1|16
TGCGCCAGCAGCTTGGCCGGGACAGGGGCTAATGAAAAACTGTTTTTT
CASSLAGTGANEKLFF
>-|TRBD1|TRBJ1-1|TRBV19|13
TGTGCCAGTAGTCAGGGGGCGAGCACTGAAGCTTTCTTT
CASSQGASTEAFF
>few|-|TRBJ2-3|TRBV7-8|11
TGTGCCAGCAGGGAGGGAAATACGCAGTATTTT
CASREGNTQYF
>-|-|TRBJ2-3|TRBV29-1|16
TGCAGCGTCCTCCTCCTGTCGAAGCCGAGCACAGATACGCAGTATTTT
CSVLLLSKPSTDTQYF
>-|-|TRBJ1-5|TRBV7-9|14
TGTGCCAGCAGCTCAGACACCTCTAATCAGCCCCAGCATTTT
CASSSDTSNQPQHF
>-|TRBD1|TRBJ2-2|TRBV2|16
TGTGCCAGCAGTCGACAGGGTAGAACGAACACCGGGGAGCTGTTTTTT
CASSRQGRTNTGELFF
>few|-|TRBJ1-1|TRBV19|14
TGTGCCAGTAGTATAATGGGCTTGAACACTGAAGCTTTCTTT
CASSIMGLNTEAFF
>-|TRBD2|TRBJ2-2|TRBV6-5|15
TGTGCCAGCAGTCCGGCGGGAGGGCCAGTCGGGGAGCTGTTTTTT
CASSPAGGPVGELFF
>once|TRBD1|TRBJ2-4|TRBV30|14
TGTGCCTGGAGTACCGGACAGGGGAAAAACATTCAGTACTTC
CAWSTGQGKNIQYF
>few|-|TRBJ2-1|TRBV29-1|14
TGCAGCGTTGATCGGGGGGCCCTTTTCAATGAGCAGTTCTTC
CSVDRGALFNEQFF
>-|-|TRBJ1-2|TRBV7-2|14
TGTGCCAGCAGTACGAGACAAGCCCCTTACGGCTACACCTTC
CASSTRQAPYGYTF
>-|TRBD1|TRBJ1-3|TRBV9|14
TGTGCCAGCAGTCCGACAGGGTCTGGAAACACCATATATTTT
CASSPTGSGNTIYF